This TCR beta chain came from a study of shared clonotypes between healthy human individuals. Whole-study context: Sampling drew on donors who were a couple of women and three men aged 18 to 49.

Study-level findings and limits: Generally, estimated richness proved larger in naive subsets than it did in memory subsets. The four-donor shared clonotypes exceeded non-shared clonotypes in generation probability, with non-shared ones scoring lower.

The donors were adults (healthy and HIV-negative) with no recent acute infections or vaccinations. Per germline, CDR1 MGHRA and CDR2 YSYEKL. Trimming stripped 1 base from V and 1 base from J, with 8 bases between. This CDR3 comprises 14 residues. Generated by immunoSEQ multiplex PCR, the TCRdb table keeps only in-frame clones and is missing some. This sample has about 380,000 clones, with about 96% found just once. This clone was detected only once. Its antigen is undetermined. The TCR comes from a man in his thirties or forties in good health. The chain is built from TRBV4-1 and TRBJ2-7; TRBD2 might be the D (5 bases). The specimen was memory CD8+ T cells sorted from blood. The subset here: CD45RO+ cells pooled with CCR7-negative TemRA cells. CDR3 region: CASSQVTSSYEQYF. The DNA for the CDR3 is TGCGCCAGCAGCCAAGTTACTAGTTCCTACGAGCAGTACTTC.